The 2 T cell receptor beta chains listed next were all sequenced from one sample in a study of OX40 agonist ivuxolimab in advanced cancers. Libraries were prepared by immunoSEQ multiplex PCR; TCRdb keeps only in-frame clonotypes and omits some of them. The sample has roughly 26,000 clones, more than 80% seen once; the top ten hold 30% to 40%. Source: CD4+ or CD8+ T cells sorted from blood, taken in a trial of the OX40 agonist ivuxolimab. Source of these receptors: an adult with an advanced solid tumor such as melanoma, head and neck, liver or kidney cancer.

The chain links TRBV6-1 to TRBJ1-5, with D unresolved. V lost 6 bases to trimming and J lost 5 bases, with 11 bases between them. From germline, CDR1 is MNHNS and CDR2 SASEGT. The length of the CDR3 is 13 residues. CDR3 residues: CASSQFVDQPQHF. The CDR3 DNA reads as TGTGCCAGCAGCCAATTCGTGGATCAGCCCCAGCATTTT.

The chain employs TRBV7-9 and TRBJ2-7; D uncertain. The germline V gene has CDR1 SEHNR and CDR2 FQNEAQ (reference sequence). Trimming removed 5 bases at V and 4 bases at J, with 12 bases between. The CDR3 totals 13 residues. CDR3 coding DNA: TGTGCCAGCAGCCCGGGCCCCGGATACGAGCAGTACTTC. Amino acid sequence: CASSPGPGYEQYF.